The rows below give T cell receptor beta chains drawn from one sample of a study of response to subunit inactivated influenza vaccine. TCRdb re-called the RT-PCR reads through MiXCR, storing one row per CDR3 protein. The sample has roughly 500,000 distinct CDR3 sequences, 20% to 25% seen once. These data were likewise used in another study, on T cells expressing NK-cell markers.

The source was CD4+ T cells sorted from PBMCs, collected 12 days after vaccination. These receptors were taken from a man in his forties or fifties who received an inactivated influenza vaccine. Both conserved end residues are part of each CDR3. The D gene is left open where the match is weak. Expanded clones get a size class; other rows say once, few or many, or leave the size out.

clone size	D gene	V gene	J gene	CDR3 length	CDR3 protein	CDR3 DNA
few	.	TRBV20-1	TRBJ2-7	11	CSAHQGWEQYF	TGCAGTGCCCATCAGGGGTGGGAGCAGTACTTC
.	.	TRBV7-6	TRBJ2-3	16	CASSLEGSLSTDTQYF	TGTGCCAGCAGCTTAGAAGGGAGCCTGAGCACAGATACGCAGTATTTT
.	TRBD1	TRBV29-1	TRBJ1-1	11	CSAQDRNEAFF	TGCAGCGCCCAGGACAGGAATGAAGCTTTCTTT
.	.	TRBV5-5	TRBJ1-6	15	CASKHRGGNNSPLHF	TGTGCCAGCAAACACCGAGGGGGTAATAATTCACCCCTCCACTTT
few	TRBD2	TRBV6-2/TRBV6-3	TRBJ2-7	15	CASSRPTSGRNEQYF	TGTGCCAGCAGTCGCCCGACTAGCGGGAGAAACGAGCAGTACTTC
.	.	TRBV19	TRBJ1-1	16	CASSILGVGLNTEAFF	TGTGCCAGTAGTATCCTCGGGGTTGGACTGAACACTGAAGCTTTCTTT
.	.	TRBV12-3/TRBV12-4	TRBJ1-1	13	CASSFYGQNEAFF	TGTGCCAGCAGTTTTTATGGGCAGAATGAAGCTTTCTTT
.	.	TRBV28	TRBJ1-4	16	CASSLEGLGTNEKLFF	TGTGCCAGCAGTTTAGAGGGGCTTGGGACTAATGAAAAACTGTTTTTT
.	TRBD1	TRBV20-1	TRBJ1-5	17	CSARDRDRAYSNQPQHF	TGCAGTGCTAGAGACCGGGACAGGGCGTATAGCAATCAGCCCCAGCATTTT
.	.	TRBV20-1	TRBJ2-5	14	CSARRGGWVETQYF	TGCAGTGCTAGGCGGGGAGGTTGGGTAGAGACCCAGTACTTC
.	.	TRBV5-1	TRBJ2-5	14	CASSRDKAKEGPYF	TGCGCCAGCAGCAGGGACAAGGCTAAGGAGGGACCGTACTTC
few	TRBD1	TRBV24-1	TRBJ2-1	15	CATSAPRQGNNEQFF	TGTGCCACCAGTGCCCCTAGACAGGGGAACAATGAGCAGTTCTTC
.	.	TRBV7-2	TRBJ2-3	11	CASSLSRKQYF	TGTGCCAGCAGCTTGTCCAGAAAGCAGTATTTT
.	.	TRBV20-1	TRBJ2-7	13	CSASLTAAYEQYF	TGCAGTGCTAGTTTAACGGCGGCCTACGAGCAGTACTTC
.	.	TRBV11-2	TRBJ2-7	14	CASSLTGQRYEQYF	TGTGCCAGCAGCTTAACAGGACAGAGGTACGAGCAGTACTTC
few	TRBD1	TRBV11-3	TRBJ2-3	15	CASSLGQGVTDTQYF	TGTGCCAGCAGCTTAGGACAGGGTGTTACAGATACGCAGTATTTT
few	.	TRBV6-2/TRBV6-3	TRBJ2-6	17	CASSTGLSLSGANVLTF	TGTGCCAGCTCGACCGGACTATCACTCTCTGGGGCCAACGTCCTGACTTTC
.	TRBD1	TRBV4-1	TRBJ2-2	15	CASGTGATFTGELFF	TGCGCCAGCGGGACAGGGGCGACTTTCACCGGGGAGCTGTTTTTT
few	.	TRBV5-1	TRBJ2-5	14	CASAGDLAGETQYF	TGCGCCAGCGCCGGGGACCTAGCAGGAGAGACCCAGTACTTC
.	.	TRBV15	TRBJ2-1	13	CATSRGPNNEQFF	TGTGCCACCAGCAGAGGGCCGAACAATGAGCAGTTCTTC
few	TRBD1	TRBV3-1	TRBJ2-7	17	CASSHGIPGQGLFEQYF	TGTGCCAGCAGCCATGGAATCCCGGGACAGGGCCTATTCGAGCAGTACTTC
many	TRBD2	TRBV11-2	TRBJ2-1	19	CASSLDASGGLSSYNEQFF	TGTGCCAGCAGCTTAGATGCTAGCGGGGGCCTTAGCTCCTACAATGAGCAGTTCTTC
.	TRBD2	TRBV20-1	TRBJ2-3	16	CSARVQRGGATDTQYF	TGCAGTGCTAGAGTCCAGCGGGGGGGCGCGACAGATACGCAGTATTTT
few	TRBD2	TRBV20-1	TRBJ2-3	12	CSARTSGDTQYF	TGCAGTGCTCGGACTAGCGGGGACACGCAGTATTTT
.	.	TRBV5-1	TRBJ2-5	14	CASKPGTNQETQYF	TGCGCCAGCAAGCCGGGGACGAACCAAGAGACCCAGTACTTC
.	.	TRBV6-5	TRBJ1-1	16	CASSYSGAGRSSEALF	TGTGCCAGCAGTTACTCCGGGGCAGGGAGGAGTTCTGAAGCTCTCTTT
.	TRBD1	TRBV5-1	TRBJ1-1	16	CASSLVTGGESTEAFF	TGCGCCAGCAGCTTGGTAACAGGGGGCGAGAGCACTGAAGCTTTCTTT
.	.	TRBV11-2	TRBJ2-1	14	CASSSLSSYNEQFF	TGTGCCAGCAGCTCACTTAGCTCCTACAATGAGCAGTTCTTC
many	.	TRBV12-3/TRBV12-4	TRBJ2-1	14	CASSSRGGRVEQFF	TGTGCCAGCAGTTCGAGGGGGGGCCGGGTTGAGCAGTTCTTC
few	TRBD1	TRBV20-1	TRBJ1-5	13	CSAGGQEGQPQHF	TGCAGTGCCGGAGGACAGGAAGGTCAGCCCCAGCATTTT
few	.	TRBV4-3	TRBJ1-2	15	CASSQGQGKDYGYTF	TGCGCCAGCAGCCAAGGCCAGGGCAAAGACTATGGCTACACCTTC
many	TRBD2	TRBV18	TRBJ2-1	16	CASSAESGTTYNEQFF	TGTGCCAGCTCAGCAGAGTCCGGGACTACCTACAATGAGCAGTTCTTC
.	TRBD1	TRBV11-2	TRBJ2-5	16	CASSYRQGAIQETQYF	TGTGCCAGCAGCTACCGACAGGGAGCCATCCAAGAGACCCAGTACTTC
.	.	TRBV4-3	TRBJ2-2	15	CASSQDFRNTGELFF	TGCGCCAGCAGCCAAGATTTCAGAAACACCGGGGAGCTGTTTTTT
many	TRBD1	TRBV24-1	TRBJ2-1	16	CATSDFKDRADNEQFF	TGTGCCACCAGTGATTTTAAGGACAGGGCCGACAATGAGCAGTTCTTC
.	.	TRBV18	TRBJ1-2	15	CASSPSEGTYYGYTF	TGTGCCAGCTCACCGTCTGAGGGGACTTACTATGGCTACACCTTC
.	.	TRBV28	TRBJ2-1	15	CASSSRTVKVREQFF	TGTGCCAGCAGTAGTCGGACAGTGAAGGTCCGCGAGCAGTTCTTC
.	TRBD2	TRBV2	TRBJ2-1	16	CASSLSGRAGDNEQFF	TGTGCCAGCAGCCTTAGCGGGAGGGCCGGGGACAATGAGCAGTTCTTC
few	TRBD1	TRBV24-1	TRBJ2-5	14	CATSVPGQQETQYF	TGTGCCACCAGCGTTCCGGGACAGCAAGAGACCCAGTACTTC
.	.	TRBV4-3	TRBJ1-2	15	CASSQDWAGLNGYTF	TGCGCCAGCAGCCAAGATTGGGCAGGGTTGAATGGCTACACCTTC
many	TRBD1	TRBV2	TRBJ1-1	14	CASTWTGGGTEAFF	TGTGCCAGCACATGGACAGGGGGCGGCACTGAAGCTTTCTTT
.	.	TRBV29-1	TRBJ2-1	12	CSVEGVEHMQFF	TGCAGCGTTGAAGGAGTAGAACACATGCAGTTCTTC
few	TRBD1	TRBV10-3	TRBJ2-2	15	CAISETGTGSGELFF	TGTGCCATCAGCGAGACAGGGACCGGCTCCGGGGAGCTGTTTTTT
.	.	TRBV5-1	TRBJ1-1	14	CASSLELGGTEAFF	TGCGCCAGCAGCTTGGAGTTGGGGGGCACTGAAGCTTTCTTT
.	.	TRBV7-2	TRBJ2-5	11	CASSLTKTQYF	TGTGCCAGCAGCTTGACAAAGACCCAGTACTTC
few	TRBD2	TRBV7-9	TRBJ2-1	13	CASSLLAVNEQFF	TGTGCCAGCAGCTTACTAGCGGTAAATGAGCAGTTCTTC
few	.	TRBV5-5	TRBJ2-1	12	CASTRGWSEQFF	TGTGCCAGCACCAGGGGCTGGAGTGAGCAGTTCTTC
few	TRBD1	TRBV6-5	TRBJ1-1	15	CASSYSGQGNTEAFF	TGTGCCAGCAGTTACTCCGGACAGGGGAACACTGAAGCTTTCTTT
few	.	TRBV5-1	TRBJ2-5	16	CASSLVPARGKETQYF	TGCGCCAGCAGCTTGGTCCCGGCCAGGGGAAAAGAGACCCAGTACTTC
few	TRBD1	TRBV4-2	TRBJ2-5	17	CASSQEPQGALSETQYF	TGTGCCAGCAGCCAAGAGCCACAGGGGGCGCTCAGCGAGACCCAGTACTTC
.	.	TRBV5-4	TRBJ2-7	14	CASSLYGTTYEQYF	TGTGCCAGCAGCTTGTACGGGACCACCTACGAGCAGTACTTC
.	TRBD2	TRBV5-1	TRBJ2-7	16	CASSLDGTSGSYEQYF	TGCGCCAGCAGCTTGGACGGGACTAGCGGCTCCTACGAGCAGTACTTC
.	TRBD2	TRBV29-1	TRBJ2-2	13	CSVLTSVAGELFF	TGCAGCGTTCTGACTAGCGTGGCCGGGGAGCTGTTTTTT